Reported below is one TCR beta chain. Its cognate antigen is unknown. The patients serving as multiple sclerosis controls were treatment-naive. They had stable or active relapsing-remitting disease and fulfilled revised McDonald criteria. TEMRA cells were FACS-enriched, while CD8+ and CD4+ T cells were negatively isolated. Germline V gives CDR1 MGHRA, CDR2 YSYEKL. The CDR3 totals 16 residues. Trimming stripped 0 bases from V and 2 bases from J, with 10 bases between. cDNA came from roughly 0.47 to 1 ug RNA primed by random hexamers. With immunoSEQ multiplex PCR, TCR beta CDR3 was amplified across 54 Vbeta and 13 Jbeta. TCRdb re-derived calls from the immunoSEQ multiplex PCR reads in MiXCR, one entry per CDR3 protein. The sample shows about 430,000 distinct CDR3 sequences, about 85% of them seen only once. This sample was taken from a study of CD8 T cells in Susac syndrome. Study-wide results and caveats: Individuals included in the TCR sequencing and HLA analysis were acknowledged by the study to be relatively few in number.

Material for sequencing was CD8+ T cells from PBMCs. The chain combines TRBV4-1 with TRBJ2-2, with TRBD2 as a possible D gene (6 bases). The clonotype originates from a human donor with multiple sclerosis. CDR3 nucleotide sequence: TGCGCCAGCAGCCAAGATGTAGCGGTAAACACCGGGGAGCTGTTTTTT. As protein: CASSQDVAVNTGELFF.